Presented here are 5 T cell receptor beta chains from one specimen sequenced in a study of PD-1 blockade in classical Hodgkin lymphoma. Brentuximab vedotin exposure varied, and every patient relapsed after autologous stem cell transplantation. Profiled with immunoSEQ multiplex PCR; TCRdb holds only in-frame clones, not every one. The sample holds roughly 100,000 clones, approximately 90% seen once. The material sequenced was peripheral blood mononuclear cells (PBMCs), taken before the second cycle of nivolumab. The origin of the receptors is a human donor with classical Hodgkin lymphoma.

This chain joins TRBV10-3 and TRBJ2-2; D is undetermined. CDR1 ENHRY and CDR2 SYGVKD come from the germline V gene. The CDR3 sequence is 13 residues long. V was pared by 7 bases and J by 3 bases, with 9 bases between. CDR3 region: CAITGHYTGELFF. CDR3 DNA sequence: TGTGCCATCACCGGGCACTACACCGGGGAGCTGTTTTTT.

Comment on this clone: This sample includes further DNA sequences coding for the same CDR3. The V and J genes are TRBV6-5 and TRBJ1-2; D remains ambiguous. Trimming took off 2 bases at V and 2 bases at J, with 6 bases between the two ends. This CDR3 spans 13 amino acids. Germline V gene data show CDR1 as MNHEY and CDR2 as SVGAGI. In DNA form, the CDR3 reads TGTGCCAGCAGTTACGCGGGGAACTATGGCTACACCTTC. Its protein product is CASSYAGNYGYTF.

The V gene is TRBV30, the J gene TRBJ2-7; possible D gene TRBD1, 5 bases. The CDR3 extends over 14 amino acids. In germline, CDR1 is GTSNPN, CDR2 SVGIG (reference sequence). V lost 1 base to trimming and J lost 0 bases, with 10 bases between them. This chain's CDR3 is CAWSGDSNSYEQYF. The CDR3 nucleotides are TGTGCCTGGAGTGGTGACAGTAACTCCTACGAGCAGTACTTC.

V is TRBV2 and J is TRBJ1-2, with D hard to call. Germline V gene data show CDR1 as SNHLY and CDR2 as FYNNEI. CDR3 length: 11 amino acids. Trimming took off 6 bases at V and 6 bases at J, with 8 bases between the two ends. The CDR3 loop reads CASRASDGYTF. In nucleotides, the CDR3 is TGTGCCAGCAGGGCCTCCGATGGCTACACCTTC.

The rearrangement joins TRBV27 to TRBJ2-1; TRBD1 matches at 9 bases. The V gene's germline CDR1 is MNHEY and CDR2 SMNVEV (reference sequence). The junction had 8 bases not matched to a gene; V was cut back by 5 bases and J by 6 bases. This CDR3 has 15 amino acids. The CDR3 bases are TGTGCCAGCAGTCCCTTGGGACAGGGTGTCAATGAGCAGTTCTTC. Translated: CASSPLGQGVNEQFF.